This T cell receptor (beta chain) was sequenced for a study of OX40 agonist ivuxolimab in advanced cancers. Overall study: The eligibility criteria allowed prior anti-PD-1, anti-PD-L1 or anti-CTLA-4 therapy, and around 40% had some. There were three patients with partial responses, one having hepatocellular carcinoma and two cutaneous melanoma.

Sequencing was performed with immunoSEQ multiplex PCR; in TCRdb, only in-frame clones are kept and a portion is missing. Of about 59,000 clones listed, almost 95% are singletons. Germline CDR1 and CDR2: SGHRS and YFSETQ. Trimming stripped 1 base from V and 2 bases from J, with 10 bases between. CDR3 length: 14 amino acids. The sample in question was CD4+ or CD8+ T cells sorted from blood, obtained in a trial of the OX40 agonist ivuxolimab. The J gene is TRBJ2-7, the V gene TRBV5-1; the D gene could be TRBD1 or TRBD2 (5 bases each). This receptor was taken from an adult with an advanced solid tumor such as melanoma, head and neck, liver or kidney cancer. The CDR3: CASSLMGVAYEQYF. In DNA, the CDR3 is TGCGCCAGCAGCTTGATGGGGGTCGCCTACGAGCAGTACTTC.